The rows below give T cell receptor beta chains drawn from one sample of a study of T cells in Graves' hyperthyroidism and ophthalmopathy. TCRdb reprocessed the multiplex PCR reads via MiXCR and lists one record per CDR3 protein. The table lists about 52,000 distinct CDR3 sequences, less than 60% of them singletons. Sequences were obtained from blood. These receptors originate from a woman aged 45-60 years with Graves' ophthalmopathy. Both conserved end residues are part of each CDR3. Each record gives: J gene, V gene, D gene, clone size, CDR3 DNA, CDR3 protein. The D gene is left open where the match is weak. Not all rows give a size; the values are once, few, many and, for expanded clones, a class.

>TRBJ1-1|TRBV28|NA|few
TGTGCCAGCAGGACCCCTCTTACAGTGAACACTGAAGCTTTCTTT
CASRTPLTVNTEAFF
>TRBJ2-7|TRBV11-2|NA|many
TGTGCCAGCAGCTTAGAGAGGGCCAACATCTACGAGCAGTACTTC
CASSLERANIYEQYF
>TRBJ2-3|TRBV2|NA|NA
TGTGCCAGCGGCGATCCGGGCCGATCCACAGATACGCAATATTTT
CASGDPGRSTDTQYF
>TRBJ2-7|TRBV7-2|NA|many
TGTGCCAGCAGCTTATTCCCGGGGGCTCGGGAGCAGTACTTC
CASSLFPGAREQYF
>TRBJ2-5|TRBV5-4|TRBD2|many
TGTGCCAGCAGCTCCACATTTGGCGGGGGGGAAGAGACCCAGTACTTC
CASSSTFGGGEETQYF
>TRBJ2-1|TRBV28|TRBD2|few
TGTGCCAGCAGACCCCCAGCGGGGGAGAGCTACAATGAGCAGTTCTTC
CASRPPAGESYNEQFF
>TRBJ2-5|TRBV7-9|NA|NA
TGTGCCAGCAGCTTGGCCTCCTCGACAGGAGAGACCCAGTACTTC
CASSLASSTGETQYF
>TRBJ1-4|TRBV5-1|NA|NA
TGCGCCAGCAGCTTGGTAACAGGGAATGAAAAACTGTTTTTT
CASSLVTGNEKLFF
>TRBJ2-6|TRBV6-5|NA|many
TGTGCCAGCAGTTACGGGCTCTTAGGTGGGGCCAACGTCCTGACTTTC
CASSYGLLGGANVLTF
>TRBJ2-1|TRBV5-4|NA|many
TGTGCCAGCAGCTTGCTTGCAGAGCCCTACAATGAGCAGTTCTTC
CASSLLAEPYNEQFF
>TRBJ2-3|TRBV18|NA|NA
TGTGCCAGCTCACCCGGACGGGGAGCAGATACGCAGTATTTT
CASSPGRGADTQYF
>TRBJ2-1|TRBV9|TRBD2|NA
TGTGCCAGCAGCGTAGAGTCGGGACTAGCGAATGGTGAGCAGTTCTTC
CASSVESGLANGEQFF
>TRBJ1-3|TRBV10-1|NA|medium-sized
TGCGCCAGCAGTGAGTCGGGAATTGACTCTGGAAACACCATATATTTT
CASSESGIDSGNTIYF
>TRBJ2-7|TRBV5-6|NA|many
TGTGCTTCACAGGCTCAGAGCTCCTACGAGCAGTACTTC
CASQAQSSYEQYF
>TRBJ2-7|TRBV6-6|NA|many
TGTGCCAGCGGCGGCAAGATTGGCGAGCAGTACTTC
CASGGKIGEQYF
>TRBJ2-2|TRBV20-1|TRBD2|NA
TGCAGTGTCAGTGGTGAAGCGGGAGCGGCCGGGGAGCTGTTTTTT
CSVSGEAGAAGELFF
>TRBJ2-6|TRBV7-9|TRBD2|once
TGTGCCAGCAGCTTAGCATTGGGACTAGCGGGAGGGGCCAACGTCCTGACTTTC
CASSLALGLAGGANVLTF
>TRBJ2-5|TRBV5-8|TRBD1|many
TGTGCCAGCAGCTTGGACCCCCGGGACAGACAAGAGACCCAGTACTTC
CASSLDPRDRQETQYF
>TRBJ2-3|TRBV5-6|TRBD1|many
TGTGCCAGCAGCACACCGGGACAGGGTTACACAGATACGCAGTATTTT
CASSTPGQGYTDTQYF
>TRBJ2-3|TRBV24-1|TRBD2|many
TGTGCCACCAGTGATTCACTAGCGGGAGGCCACACAGATACGCAGTATTTT
CATSDSLAGGHTDTQYF
>TRBJ2-6|TRBV6-5|TRBD1|NA
TGTGCCAGCAGTTACTCGACAGGGCTTGGGGCCAACGTCCTGACTTTC
CASSYSTGLGANVLTF
>TRBJ1-2|TRBV2|TRBD1|many
TGTGCCAGCAGTGAAGAAGGGACAGGACTCTATGGCTACACCTTC
CASSEEGTGLYGYTF
>TRBJ2-1|TRBV19|NA|NA
TGTGCCAGTAGTATGGGGGGCAGGGTCGGTGAGCAGTTCTTC
CASSMGGRVGEQFF
>TRBJ2-1|TRBV15|NA|NA
TGTGCCACCAGCAGAGATCTGGGCAGGGGCGGCTACAATGAGCAGTTCTTC
CATSRDLGRGGYNEQFF
>TRBJ2-3|TRBV14|TRBD1|few
TGTGCCAGCAGCCAAGGGACAGGGGTGGGAGGTGATACGCAGTATTTT
CASSQGTGVGGDTQYF
>TRBJ2-1|TRBV20-1|TRBD2|many
TGCAGTGCCACAGGAACTAGCGGGGCAAGTGAGCAGTTCTTC
CSATGTSGASEQFF
>TRBJ1-1|TRBV10-3|TRBD1|many
TGTGCCATAAAGGGGACAGAACTGAACACTGAAGCTTTCTTT
CAIKGTELNTEAFF
>TRBJ1-2|TRBV29-1|NA|few
TGCAGCGCCGAGGGTAGGGCGGGTGGCTACACCTTC
CSAEGRAGGYTF
>TRBJ1-1|TRBV28|NA|many
TGTGCCAGCAGCTCGCCAGTCCCGAACGCTGAAGCTTTCTTT
CASSSPVPNAEAFF
>TRBJ1-3|TRBV14|NA|many
TGTGCCAGCAGCCAAAACTCTGGAAACACCATATATTTT
CASSQNSGNTIYF
>TRBJ2-5|TRBV18|NA|NA
TGTGCCAGCTCACCATATGGTGAGGGCCAAGAGACCCAGTACTTC
CASSPYGEGQETQYF
>TRBJ2-7|TRBV2|TRBD2|NA
TGTGCCAGCAGTGATCGCGGGAGTCTCTACGAGCAGTACTTC
CASSDRGSLYEQYF
>TRBJ2-6|TRBV29-1|TRBD1|NA
TGCAGCGTTGAAAGGACAGGGTACGGGGCCAACGTCCTGACTTTC
CSVERTGYGANVLTF
>TRBJ2-3|TRBV5-1|TRBD2|many
TGCGCCAGCAAACGACTAGCGGGGGAAACAGATACGCAGTATTTT
CASKRLAGETDTQYF
>TRBJ2-2|TRBV9|NA|once
TGTGCCAGCAGCGCCGGGGAGCTGTTTTTT
CASSAGELFF
>TRBJ2-1|TRBV29-1|TRBD2|NA
TGCAGCGCTCGATCCGGGACTAGCGGGGGGGATGAGCAGTCCTTC
CSARSGTSGGDEQSF
>TRBJ1-1|TRBV28|NA|many
TGTGCCAGCAGGCAGCCAGGTTTCGACACTGAAGCTTTCTTT
CASRQPGFDTEAFF
>TRBJ1-2|TRBV20-1|NA|NA
TGCAGTGCCGGACAGCCTAACTATGGCTACACCTTC
CSAGQPNYGYTF
>TRBJ1-4|TRBV2|NA|many
TGTGCCAGCAGCCCAGGCCGGGGGGGGAATGAAAAACTGTTTTTT
CASSPGRGGNEKLFF
>TRBJ2-3|TRBV29-1|NA|NA
TGCAGCGTTGTATCCCCTTACCCCACAGATACGCAGTATTTT
CSVVSPYPTDTQYF
>TRBJ1-5|TRBV9|NA|many
TGTGCCAGCAGCCCCACTGACCGGCCAAATCAGCCCCAGCATTTC
CASSPTDRPNQPQHF
>TRBJ2-7|TRBV6-6|NA|many
TGTGCCAGCAGTTACTCGTGGGCGTACGAGCAGTACTTC
CASSYSWAYEQYF
>TRBJ1-3|TRBV2|TRBD1|many
TGTGCCAGCAGTGAAGCGAGGGGGCCTGGAAACACCATATATTTT
CASSEARGPGNTIYF
>TRBJ1-2|TRBV10-3|TRBD1|NA
TGTGCCATCAGTGAATTCAGCCCCGGGACAGGTACCTATGGCTACACCTTC
CAISEFSPGTGTYGYTF
>TRBJ2-5|TRBV7-2|TRBD2|medium-sized
TGTGCCGCCCGACTAGCGGGGGTCCTCCAAGAGACCCAGTACTTC
CAARLAGVLQETQYF
>TRBJ2-2|TRBV20-1|NA|NA
TGCAGTGCTGTCGGGGCTAGCGGGGAGCTGTTTTTT
CSAVGASGELFF
>TRBJ2-7|TRBV15|NA|NA
TGTGCCACCAGCAGGGGAGGGGGACACGAGCAGTACTTC
CATSRGGGHEQYF
>TRBJ2-3|TRBV19|TRBD2|once
TGCGCCAGTAAGGGGCGAACTAGCGCAGATACGCAGTATTTT
CASKGRTSADTQYF
>TRBJ2-7|TRBV5-6|TRBD2|NA
TGTGCCAGCAGCTCCACTAGGGGACTAGCGGGAGGCGAGCAGTACTTC
CASSSTRGLAGGEQYF
>TRBJ2-5|TRBV7-2|NA|NA
TGTGCCAGCAGCCCCGAACAGGGTGACGAGACCCAGTACTTC
CASSPEQGDETQYF
>TRBJ1-3|TRBV3-1|NA|many
TGTGCCAGCAGCCGAGGACACACCATATATTTT
CASSRGHTIYF
>TRBJ1-2|TRBV2|NA|many
TGTGCCAGCAGTGGAGAATCCGGGCCAGCCTATGGCTACACCTTC
CASSGESGPAYGYTF
>TRBJ2-3|TRBV7-9|NA|many
TGTGCCAGCAGCTTAGATAGCACAGATACGCAGTATTTT
CASSLDSTDTQYF
>TRBJ1-5|TRBV5-4|NA|NA
TGTGCCAGCAGCTTAGCGGGGGCCCGGGGAAGCAATCAGCCCCAGCATTTT
CASSLAGARGSNQPQHF